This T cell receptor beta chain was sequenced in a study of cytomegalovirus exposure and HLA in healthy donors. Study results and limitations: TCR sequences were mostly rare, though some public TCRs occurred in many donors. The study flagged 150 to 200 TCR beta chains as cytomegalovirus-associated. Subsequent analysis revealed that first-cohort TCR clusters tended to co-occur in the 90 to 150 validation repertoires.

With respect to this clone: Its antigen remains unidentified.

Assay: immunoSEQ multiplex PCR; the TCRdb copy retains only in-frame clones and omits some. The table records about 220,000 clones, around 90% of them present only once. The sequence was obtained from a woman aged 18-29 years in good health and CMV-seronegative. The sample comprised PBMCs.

The CDR3 nucleotides read TGTGCTAGTGGGGAATCGGACAGGCAATATAGCAATCAGCCCCAGCATTTT. Its protein is CASGESDRQYSNQPQHF. The V call is TRBV12-5, the J call TRBJ1-5; 7 bases are shared with TRBD1. CDR1 is LGHNT and CDR2 is FRNRAP in the germline V gene. J was trimmed by 0 bases and V by 6 bases; bases with no gene match: 11. The CDR3 consists of 17 residues.